Shown below are 5 T cell receptor beta chains from a single sample sequenced in a study of Graves' ophthalmopathy and Graves' hyperthyroidism. As the template, RNA transcripts were used to amplify TCR beta CDR3 regions. RT-PCR with HTBI primers came first, then second-round multiplex PCR. A single record per CDR3 protein comes from TCRdb applying MiXCR to the multiplex PCR reads. The data show almost 400,000 distinct CDR3 sequences, about a sixth seen once. Sequencing was performed on peripheral blood. These receptors were obtained from a woman under 30 with Graves' ophthalmopathy.

This clonotype has at least ten counts. The chain recombines TRBV30 with TRBJ1-5; D may be TRBD1 (5 bases). Trimming shortened V by 4 bases and J by 6 bases, and 19 bases separated the two germline ends. Germline CDR1 GTSNPN, CDR2 SVGIG (reference sequence). There are 15 residues in the CDR3. The CDR3 DNA reads TGTGCCTGGACCCCCGGGACGCCCGGTCGTCAGCCCCAGCATTTT. Protein product: CAWTPGTPGRQPQHF. The whole variable domain, filled in from reference TRBV30 and TRBJ1-5, reads SQTIHQWPATLVQPVGSPLSLECTVEGTSNPNLYWYRQAAGRGLQLLFYSVGIGQISSEVPQNLSASRPQDRQFILSSKKLLLSDSGFYLCAWTPGTPGRQPQHFGDGTRLSIL.

The chain uses TRBV9 and TRBJ1-2, with 7 bases that match TRBD1. This CDR3 comprises 14 residues. The V and J ends lost 0 bases and 6 bases, in that order; junction bases with no gene match: 5. CDR1 and CDR2 (germline): SGDLS, YYNGEE. In DNA form, the CDR3 reads TGTGCCAGCAGCGTAGCATACAGGGGAGATGGCTACACCTTC. It translates to CASSVAYRGDGYTF.

This clonotype was seen many times. The V and J genes are TRBV24-1 and TRBJ2-5, with D perhaps being TRBD1 or TRBD2 (5 bases each). The CDR3 sequence is 13 residues long. Germline CDR1 is KGHDR and CDR2 is SFDVKD. V was cut by 9 bases and J by 7 bases, with 17 bases left in between. The CDR3 loop reads CATRGWDEGTQYF. The CDR3 nucleotides read TGTGCCACCCGGGGTTGGGACGAAGGGACCCAGTACTTC.

This clonotype was detected many times. The rearrangement uses TRBV6-4 and TRBJ2-7; no definite D call. CDR3 size: 19 residues. V lost 3 bases and J lost 2, with 26 bases in between. Germline V CDR1 and CDR2: MRHNA, SNTAGT. The CDR3 here is CASSDLRILGDPLTYEQYF. CDR3 bases: TGTGCCAGCAGTGATTTGAGGATCCTAGGTGATCCTTTAACCTACGAGCAGTACTTC.

This clonotype has just one count. The rearrangement links TRBV28 to TRBJ2-2, with 8 bases identical to TRBD2. The germline gives CDR1 MDHEN, CDR2 SYDVKM. CDR3 size: 17 residues. With V trimmed by 4 bases and J by 4 bases, 11 bases remained unmatched. CDR3 DNA sequence: TGTGCCAGCAGTTCTGGGGGGCGCGGGAGGCCCACCGGGGAGCTGTTTTTT. It codes for CASSSGGRGRPTGELFF.